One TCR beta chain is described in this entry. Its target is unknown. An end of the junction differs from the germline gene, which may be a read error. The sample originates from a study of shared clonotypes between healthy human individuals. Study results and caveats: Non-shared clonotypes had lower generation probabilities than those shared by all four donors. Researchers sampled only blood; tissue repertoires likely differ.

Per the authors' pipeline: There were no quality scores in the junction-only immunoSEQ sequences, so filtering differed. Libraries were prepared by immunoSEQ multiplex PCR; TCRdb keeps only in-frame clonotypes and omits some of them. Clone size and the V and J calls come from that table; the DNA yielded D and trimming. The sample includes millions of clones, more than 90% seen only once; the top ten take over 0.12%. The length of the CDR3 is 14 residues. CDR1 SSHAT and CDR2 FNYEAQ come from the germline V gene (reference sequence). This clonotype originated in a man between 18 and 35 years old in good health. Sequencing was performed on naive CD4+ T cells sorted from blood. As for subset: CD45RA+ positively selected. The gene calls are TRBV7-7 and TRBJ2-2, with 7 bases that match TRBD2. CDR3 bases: TGTGCTAGCAGCCGTGGACTAGACACCGGGGAGCTGTTTTTT. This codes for CASSRGLDTGELFF.